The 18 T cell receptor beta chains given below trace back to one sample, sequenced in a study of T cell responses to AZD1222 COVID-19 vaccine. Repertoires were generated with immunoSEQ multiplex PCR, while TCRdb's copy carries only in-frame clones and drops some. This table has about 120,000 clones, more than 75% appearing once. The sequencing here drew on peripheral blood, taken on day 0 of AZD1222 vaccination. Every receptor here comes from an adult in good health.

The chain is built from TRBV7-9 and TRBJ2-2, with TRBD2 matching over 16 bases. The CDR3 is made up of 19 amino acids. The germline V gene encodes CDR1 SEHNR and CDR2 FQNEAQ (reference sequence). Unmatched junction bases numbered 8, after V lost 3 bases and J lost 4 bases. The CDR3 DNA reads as TGTGCCAGCAGCTTTCCCGGGACTAGCGGGAGGGCGGTCACCGGGGAGCTGTTTTTT. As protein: CASSFPGTSGRAVTGELFF.

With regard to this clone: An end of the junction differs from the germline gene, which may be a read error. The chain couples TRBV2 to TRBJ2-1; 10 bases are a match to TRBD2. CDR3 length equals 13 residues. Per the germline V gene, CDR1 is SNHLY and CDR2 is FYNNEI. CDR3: CASSQAGGNEQFF. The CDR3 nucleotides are TGTGCCAGCAGTCAAGCGGGAGGGAATGAGCAGTTCTTC. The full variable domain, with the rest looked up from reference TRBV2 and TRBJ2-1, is EPEVTQTPSHQVTQMGQEVILRCVPISNHLYFYWYRQILGQKVEFLVSFYNNEISEKSEIFDDQFSVERPDGSNFTLKIRSTKLEDSAMYFCASSQAGGNEQFFGPGTRLTVL.

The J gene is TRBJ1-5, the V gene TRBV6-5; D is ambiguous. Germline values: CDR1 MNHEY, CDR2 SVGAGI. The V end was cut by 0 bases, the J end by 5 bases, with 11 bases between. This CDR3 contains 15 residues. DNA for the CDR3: TGTGCCAGCAGTTACTCGTCAGGTAAAGATCAGCCCCAGCATTTT. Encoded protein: CASSYSSGKDQPQHF.

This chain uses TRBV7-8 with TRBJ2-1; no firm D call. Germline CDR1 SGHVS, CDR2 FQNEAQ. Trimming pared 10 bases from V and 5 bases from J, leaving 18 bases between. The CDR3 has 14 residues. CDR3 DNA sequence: TGTGCCACCCAGGTCGCAGGCGTTCACAATGAGCAGTTCTTC. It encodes CATQVAGVHNEQFF.

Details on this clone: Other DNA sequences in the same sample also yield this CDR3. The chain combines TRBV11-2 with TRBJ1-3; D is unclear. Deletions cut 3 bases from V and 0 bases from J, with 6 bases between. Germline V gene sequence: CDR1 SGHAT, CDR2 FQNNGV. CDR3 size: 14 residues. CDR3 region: CASSFAGSGNTIYF. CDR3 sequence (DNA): TGTGCCAGCAGCTTTGCAGGCTCTGGAAACACCATATATTTT.

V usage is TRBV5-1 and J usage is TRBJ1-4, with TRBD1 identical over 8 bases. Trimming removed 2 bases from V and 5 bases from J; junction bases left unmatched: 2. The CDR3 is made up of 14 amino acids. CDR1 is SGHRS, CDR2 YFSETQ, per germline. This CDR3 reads CASSLRQGNEKLFF. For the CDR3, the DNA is TGCGCCAGCAGCTTACGACAGGGGAATGAAAAACTGTTTTTT.

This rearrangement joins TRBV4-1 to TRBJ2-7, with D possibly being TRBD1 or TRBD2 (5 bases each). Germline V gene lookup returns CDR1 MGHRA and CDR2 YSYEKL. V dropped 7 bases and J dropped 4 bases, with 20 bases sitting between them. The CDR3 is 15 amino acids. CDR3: CASTLLLSGLYEQYF. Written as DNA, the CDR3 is TGCGCCAGCACCCTACTTCTATCGGGGCTTTACGAGCAGTACTTC.

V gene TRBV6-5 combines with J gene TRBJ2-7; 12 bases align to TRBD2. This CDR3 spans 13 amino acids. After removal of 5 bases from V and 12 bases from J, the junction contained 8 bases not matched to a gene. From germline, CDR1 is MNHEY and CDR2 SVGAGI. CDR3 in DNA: TGTGCCAGCAGTCCCTCGACTAGCGGGAGTGCGTACTTC. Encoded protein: CASSPSTSGSAYF.

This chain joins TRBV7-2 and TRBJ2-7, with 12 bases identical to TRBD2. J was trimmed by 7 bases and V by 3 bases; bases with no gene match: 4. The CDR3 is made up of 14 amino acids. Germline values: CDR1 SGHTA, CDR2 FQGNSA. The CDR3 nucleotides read TGTGCCAGCAGCTTCCTAGCGGGAGGGCTTGAGCAGTACTTC. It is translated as CASSFLAGGLEQYF.

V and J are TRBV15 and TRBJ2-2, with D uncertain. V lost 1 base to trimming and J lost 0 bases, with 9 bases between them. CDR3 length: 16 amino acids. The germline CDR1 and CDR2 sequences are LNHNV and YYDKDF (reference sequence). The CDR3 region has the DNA TGTGCCACCAGCAGAGGCGCAGCCCCGAACACCGGGGAGCTGTTTTTT. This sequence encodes CATSRGAAPNTGELFF.

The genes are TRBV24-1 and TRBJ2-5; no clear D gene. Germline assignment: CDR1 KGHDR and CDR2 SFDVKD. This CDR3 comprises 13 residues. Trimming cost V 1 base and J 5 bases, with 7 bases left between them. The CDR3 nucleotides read TGTGCCACCAGTGATTTATTTGGGGAGACCCAGTACTTC. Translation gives CATSDLFGETQYF.

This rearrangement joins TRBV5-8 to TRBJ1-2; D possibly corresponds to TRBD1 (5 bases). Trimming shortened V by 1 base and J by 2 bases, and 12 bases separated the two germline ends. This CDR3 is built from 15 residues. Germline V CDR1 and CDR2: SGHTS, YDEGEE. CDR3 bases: TGTGCCAGCAGCTTGAAGGTCAGGGCCAACTATGGCTACACCTTC. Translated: CASSLKVRANYGYTF.

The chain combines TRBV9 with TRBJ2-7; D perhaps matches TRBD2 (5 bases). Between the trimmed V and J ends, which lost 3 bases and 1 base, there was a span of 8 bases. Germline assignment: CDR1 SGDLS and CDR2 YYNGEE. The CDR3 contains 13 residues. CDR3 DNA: TGTGCCAGCAGCGCGAGCGGATCCTACGAGCAGTACTTC. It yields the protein CASSASGSYEQYF.

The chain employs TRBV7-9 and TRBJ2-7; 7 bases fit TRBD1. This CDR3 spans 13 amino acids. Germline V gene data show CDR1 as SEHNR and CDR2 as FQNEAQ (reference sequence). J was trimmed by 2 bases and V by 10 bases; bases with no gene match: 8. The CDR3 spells CATAGQVAYEQYF. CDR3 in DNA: TGTGCCACTGCCGGACAGGTGGCCTACGAGCAGTACTTC.

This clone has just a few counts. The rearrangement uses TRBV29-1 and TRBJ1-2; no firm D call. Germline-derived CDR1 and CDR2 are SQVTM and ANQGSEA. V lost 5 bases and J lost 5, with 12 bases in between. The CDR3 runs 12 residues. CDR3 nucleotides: TGCAGCGTTCTAGAAGGGATTTATGGCTACACCTTC. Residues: CSVLEGIYGYTF.

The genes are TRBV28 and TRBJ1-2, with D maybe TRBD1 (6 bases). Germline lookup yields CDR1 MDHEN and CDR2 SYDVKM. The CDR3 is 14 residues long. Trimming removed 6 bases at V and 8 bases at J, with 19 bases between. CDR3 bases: TGTGCCAGCAGGGGGGCCCCCCCACAAAAGGGCTACACCTTC. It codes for CASRGAPPQKGYTF.

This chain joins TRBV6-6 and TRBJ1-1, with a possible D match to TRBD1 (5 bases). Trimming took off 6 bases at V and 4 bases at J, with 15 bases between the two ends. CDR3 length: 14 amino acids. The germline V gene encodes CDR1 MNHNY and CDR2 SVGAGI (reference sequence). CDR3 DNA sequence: TGTGCCAGCAGCCTCTCAGGGAGCGGCACTGAAGCTTTCTTT. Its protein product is CASSLSGSGTEAFF.

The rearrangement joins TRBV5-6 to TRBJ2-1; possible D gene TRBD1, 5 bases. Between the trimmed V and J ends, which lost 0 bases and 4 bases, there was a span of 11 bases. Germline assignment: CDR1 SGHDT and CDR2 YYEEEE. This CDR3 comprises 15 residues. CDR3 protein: CASSLVWQGYNEQFF. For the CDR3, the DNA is TGTGCCAGCAGCTTGGTATGGCAGGGTTACAATGAGCAGTTCTTC.